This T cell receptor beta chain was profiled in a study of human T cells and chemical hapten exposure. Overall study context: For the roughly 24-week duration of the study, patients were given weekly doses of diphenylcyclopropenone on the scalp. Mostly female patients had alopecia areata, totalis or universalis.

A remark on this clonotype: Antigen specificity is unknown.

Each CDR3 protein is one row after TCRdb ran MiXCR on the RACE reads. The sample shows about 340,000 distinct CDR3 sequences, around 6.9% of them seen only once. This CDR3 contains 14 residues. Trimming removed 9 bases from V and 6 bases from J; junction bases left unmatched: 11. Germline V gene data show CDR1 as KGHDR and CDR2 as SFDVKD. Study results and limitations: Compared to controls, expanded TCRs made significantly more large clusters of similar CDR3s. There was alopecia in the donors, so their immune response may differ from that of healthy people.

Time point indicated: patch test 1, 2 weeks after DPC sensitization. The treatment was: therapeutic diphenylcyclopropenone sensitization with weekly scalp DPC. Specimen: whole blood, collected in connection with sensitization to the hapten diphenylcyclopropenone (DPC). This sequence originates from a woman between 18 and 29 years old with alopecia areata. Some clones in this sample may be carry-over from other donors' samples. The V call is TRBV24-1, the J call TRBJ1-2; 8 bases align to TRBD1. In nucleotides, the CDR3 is TGTGCCACCCGTCGTACAGGGGGTATTGATGGCTACACCTTC. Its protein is CATRRTGGIDGYTF.